This is a list of T cell receptor beta chains from one sample in a study of shared clonotypes between healthy human individuals. Assay used: immunoSEQ multiplex PCR; TCRdb lists only in-frame clones, some missing. Here the sample spans 1.5 million to 2.5 million clones, roughly 94% being singletons. The sample was naive CD8+ T cells sorted from blood. The source of these receptors is a man in his late teens or twenties in good health. Both conserved end residues are part of each CDR3. A D gene is named only where the DNA matches it firmly. Where a row states a size, it is once, few, many or the class of an expanded clone; other rows omit it.

v_gene: TRBV4-1; j_gene: TRBJ2-3; abundance: NA; d_gene: NA; CDR3nt: TGCGCCAGCAGCCAAGGACCGGACGGCACAGATACGCAGTATTTT; CDR3aa: CASSQGPDGTDTQYF
v_gene: TRBV5-1; j_gene: TRBJ2-3; abundance: NA; d_gene: TRBD2; CDR3nt: TGCGCCAGCAGTCTCGGGACTAGCGGGCTAAGCACAGATACGCAGTATTTT; CDR3aa: CASSLGTSGLSTDTQYF
v_gene: TRBV7-9; j_gene: TRBJ1-1; abundance: NA; d_gene: TRBD1; CDR3nt: TGTGCCAGCAGTCGGGACAGCTTGAACACTGAAGCTTTCTTT; CDR3aa: CASSRDSLNTEAFF
v_gene: TRBV9; j_gene: TRBJ2-2; abundance: once; d_gene: NA; CDR3nt: TGTGCCAGCAGCTCGCGAACCGGGGAGCTGTTTTTT; CDR3aa: CASSSRTGELFF
v_gene: TRBV6-5; j_gene: TRBJ1-3; abundance: NA; d_gene: NA; CDR3nt: TGTGCCAGCAGTCAAGGACTGGGAAGCCTTAACACCATATATTTT; CDR3aa: CASSQGLGSLNTIYF
v_gene: TRBV6-5; j_gene: TRBJ2-7; abundance: NA; d_gene: NA; CDR3nt: TGTGCCAGCAGTTACTCTGTCCCCACCTACGAGCAGTACTTC; CDR3aa: CASSYSVPTYEQYF
v_gene: TRBV4-1; j_gene: TRBJ1-1; abundance: NA; d_gene: NA; CDR3nt: TGCGCCAGCAGCCAAGAGGGGCCCTGGGTTGAATCAAACACTGAAGCTTTCTTT; CDR3aa: CASSQEGPWVESNTEAFF
v_gene: TRBV13; j_gene: TRBJ2-5; abundance: NA; d_gene: TRBD2; CDR3nt: TGTGCCAGCAGCAGCGGGGGCCAAGAGACCCAGTACTTC; CDR3aa: CASSSGGQETQYF
v_gene: TRBV10-3; j_gene: TRBJ2-7; abundance: NA; d_gene: TRBD1; CDR3nt: TGTGCCATCAGTGATGGGACAGGGGGTGCCTACGAGCAGTACTTC; CDR3aa: CAISDGTGGAYEQYF
v_gene: TRBV27; j_gene: TRBJ1-2; abundance: NA; d_gene: NA; CDR3nt: TGTGCCAGCAGTCTACGAGAGGGCCAGTATGGCTACACCTTC; CDR3aa: CASSLREGQYGYTF
v_gene: TRBV7-2; j_gene: TRBJ2-7; abundance: NA; d_gene: NA; CDR3nt: TGTGCCAGCAGCTTAGCGGTTTACGAGCAGTACTTC; CDR3aa: CASSLAVYEQYF
v_gene: TRBV10-1; j_gene: TRBJ2-3; abundance: NA; d_gene: TRBD2; CDR3nt: TGCGCCAGCAGTGAGTCCAAATTGGGACTAGCGTTCACAGATACGCAGTATTTT; CDR3aa: CASSESKLGLAFTDTQYF
v_gene: TRBV11-2; j_gene: TRBJ2-7; abundance: NA; d_gene: TRBD1; CDR3nt: TGTGCCAGCAGCTGGGGACAGTTTGTCTACGAGCAGTACTTC; CDR3aa: CASSWGQFVYEQYF
v_gene: TRBV4-1; j_gene: TRBJ2-7; abundance: NA; d_gene: TRBD2; CDR3nt: TGCGCCAGCAGCCAGCTAGCGGGAGTATATTACGAGCAGTACTTC; CDR3aa: CASSQLAGVYYEQYF
v_gene: TRBV4-1; j_gene: TRBJ2-7; abundance: NA; d_gene: NA; CDR3nt: TGCGCCAGCAGCCAAGAATGGGGCTTACAAGGGGGAGAGCAGTACTTC; CDR3aa: CASSQEWGLQGGEQYF
v_gene: TRBV6-5; j_gene: TRBJ2-7; abundance: once; d_gene: NA; CDR3nt: TGTGCCAGCAGTTACGAATTAGGAAGCTCCTACGAGCAGTACTTC; CDR3aa: CASSYELGSSYEQYF
v_gene: TRBV25-1; j_gene: TRBJ2-7; abundance: NA; d_gene: NA; CDR3nt: TGTGCCAGCAGTGAATTTAGGCGGGGAACCTACGAGCAGTACTTC; CDR3aa: CASSEFRRGTYEQYF
v_gene: TRBV11-2; j_gene: TRBJ2-1; abundance: NA; d_gene: NA; CDR3nt: TGTGCCAGCATCCTTGGACACCTGGGGGTAAATGAGCAGTTCTTC; CDR3aa: CASILGHLGVNEQFF
v_gene: TRBV6-5; j_gene: TRBJ2-7; abundance: NA; d_gene: NA; CDR3nt: TGTGCCAGCAGTTACCGGGCCGAATACGAGCAGTACTTC; CDR3aa: CASSYRAEYEQYF
v_gene: TRBV27; j_gene: TRBJ2-4; abundance: NA; d_gene: TRBD2; CDR3nt: TGTGCCAGCAGTTGGACGGGAGGGCCGAACATTCAGTACTTC; CDR3aa: CASSWTGGPNIQYF
v_gene: TRBV7-9; j_gene: TRBJ1-4; abundance: NA; d_gene: NA; CDR3nt: TGTGCCAGCAGCTTAGAAGGGACCTGGAATGAAAAACTGTTTTTT; CDR3aa: CASSLEGTWNEKLFF
v_gene: TRBV7-8; j_gene: TRBJ2-1; abundance: once; d_gene: NA; CDR3nt: TGTGCCAGCAGCTTAGTCTGGTCTAGTCTAAACAATGAGCAGTTCTTC; CDR3aa: CASSLVWSSLNNEQFF
v_gene: TRBV25-1; j_gene: TRBJ2-3; abundance: NA; d_gene: TRBD2; CDR3nt: TGTGCCAGCAGTTCGCTAGCGGGGGGGTGGGCAGATACGCAGTATTTT; CDR3aa: CASSSLAGGWADTQYF
v_gene: TRBV6-4; j_gene: TRBJ2-7; abundance: NA; d_gene: NA; CDR3nt: TGTGCCAGCAGCCCTACAGGACGGGGCTACGAGCAGTACTTC; CDR3aa: CASSPTGRGYEQYF
v_gene: TRBV14; j_gene: TRBJ2-7; abundance: NA; d_gene: TRBD2; CDR3nt: TGTGCCAGCAGCCTGAGGAGTAGCGGGGACACCTACGAGCAGTACTTC; CDR3aa: CASSLRSSGDTYEQYF
v_gene: TRBV5-6; j_gene: TRBJ1-3; abundance: few; d_gene: NA; CDR3nt: TGTGCCAGCAGCCCATGGAAGGGTACTGGAAACACCATATATTTT; CDR3aa: CASSPWKGTGNTIYF
v_gene: TRBV6-1; j_gene: TRBJ1-1; abundance: NA; d_gene: TRBD1; CDR3nt: TGTGCCAGCAGGGCAGGGGGCGAGACTGAAGCTTTCTTT; CDR3aa: CASRAGGETEAFF
v_gene: TRBV30; j_gene: TRBJ2-7; abundance: NA; d_gene: NA; CDR3nt: TGTGCCTGGAGCCTAGACAGGACCTCCTACGAGCAGTACTTC; CDR3aa: CAWSLDRTSYEQYF
v_gene: TRBV7-8; j_gene: TRBJ2-7; abundance: once; d_gene: TRBD2; CDR3nt: TGTGCCAGCAGCCCCTTTGGGGGAGGGCCTCAAGAGTACGAGCAGTACTTC; CDR3aa: CASSPFGGGPQEYEQYF
v_gene: TRBV5-4; j_gene: TRBJ2-3; abundance: NA; d_gene: NA; CDR3nt: TGTGCCAGCAGCTTATGGGACAACCCCACAGATACGCAGTATTTT; CDR3aa: CASSLWDNPTDTQYF
v_gene: TRBV10-3; j_gene: TRBJ1-3; abundance: NA; d_gene: TRBD1; CDR3nt: TGTGCCATCAGTGAAAGCCCAGGGGGTGGAAACACCATATATTTT; CDR3aa: CAISESPGGGNTIYF
v_gene: TRBV30; j_gene: TRBJ2-3; abundance: once; d_gene: TRBD2; CDR3nt: TGTGCCTGGAGTTCCAGCGGGGTTACAGATACGCAGTATTTT; CDR3aa: CAWSSSGVTDTQYF
v_gene: TRBV19; j_gene: TRBJ1-1; abundance: NA; d_gene: NA; CDR3nt: TGTGCCAGTACCCCGTGGGGGGCAGGAATAGAAGCTTTCTTT; CDR3aa: CASTPWGAGIEAFF
v_gene: TRBV4-1; j_gene: TRBJ2-1; abundance: NA; d_gene: NA; CDR3nt: TGCGCCAGCAGCCAGACAGGACAGCGCGATGAGCAGTTCTTC; CDR3aa: CASSQTGQRDEQFF
v_gene: TRBV27; j_gene: TRBJ2-1; abundance: NA; d_gene: TRBD2; CDR3nt: TGTGCCAGCAGTTCGACTAGCGGGGGTTACAATGAGCAGTTCTTC; CDR3aa: CASSSTSGGYNEQFF
v_gene: TRBV5-1; j_gene: TRBJ2-7; abundance: NA; d_gene: TRBD1; CDR3nt: TGCGCCAGCAGCGAGGACGGGGACAGCTCCTACGAGCAGTACTTC; CDR3aa: CASSEDGDSSYEQYF
v_gene: TRBV28; j_gene: TRBJ2-2; abundance: NA; d_gene: NA; CDR3nt: TGTGCCAGCAGTTTACCGGACAGCTACACCGGGGAGCTGTTTTTT; CDR3aa: CASSLPDSYTGELFF
v_gene: TRBV25-1; j_gene: TRBJ1-1; abundance: NA; d_gene: NA; CDR3nt: TGTGCCAGCAGTTTGGAGAACACTGAAGCTTTCTTT; CDR3aa: CASSLENTEAFF
v_gene: TRBV27; j_gene: TRBJ1-3; abundance: NA; d_gene: NA; CDR3nt: TGTGCCAGCAGTTACGACAGGAGCTCTGGAAACACCATATATTTT; CDR3aa: CASSYDRSSGNTIYF
v_gene: TRBV7-9; j_gene: TRBJ2-2; abundance: NA; d_gene: NA; CDR3nt: TGTGCCAGCAGCTTAGGGGGTAGCACCGGGGAGCTGTTTTTT; CDR3aa: CASSLGGSTGELFF
v_gene: TRBV5-1; j_gene: TRBJ2-7; abundance: NA; d_gene: TRBD1; CDR3nt: TGCGCCAGCAGCTTGGGACAGGGGAACTTCTACGAGCAGTACTTC; CDR3aa: CASSLGQGNFYEQYF
v_gene: TRBV7-9; j_gene: TRBJ1-1; abundance: NA; d_gene: TRBD1; CDR3nt: TGTGCCAGCAGCTTAGCCCAGGGGGCTTTCACTGAAGCTTTCTTT; CDR3aa: CASSLAQGAFTEAFF
v_gene: TRBV30; j_gene: TRBJ2-3; abundance: NA; d_gene: NA; CDR3nt: TGTGCCTGGAGCGAAATTCCAGGGGACTTGTGGAGGGCAGATACGCAGTATTTT; CDR3aa: CAWSEIPGDLWRADTQYF
v_gene: TRBV6-5; j_gene: TRBJ2-1; abundance: once; d_gene: NA; CDR3nt: TGTGCCAGCAGCCTCAGTGCGAATGAGCAGTTCTTC; CDR3aa: CASSLSANEQFF
v_gene: TRBV4-2; j_gene: TRBJ2-3; abundance: NA; d_gene: NA; CDR3nt: TGTGCCAGCAGCCACCTGGGGGGAGATACGCAGTATTTT; CDR3aa: CASSHLGGDTQYF
v_gene: TRBV5-1; j_gene: TRBJ2-1; abundance: NA; d_gene: TRBD1; CDR3nt: TGCGCCAGCAGCTTGGATGGGACAGATATCTCCTACAATGAGCAGTTCTTC; CDR3aa: CASSLDGTDISYNEQFF
v_gene: TRBV4-1; j_gene: TRBJ1-1; abundance: NA; d_gene: NA; CDR3nt: TGCGCCAGCAGCCAAGATCGGCCGGGTGAAGCTTTCTTT; CDR3aa: CASSQDRPGEAFF
v_gene: TRBV4-1; j_gene: TRBJ1-1; abundance: once; d_gene: NA; CDR3nt: TGCGCCAGCAGCCAAGGAGAGGGTCTAGCTGAAGCTTTCTTT; CDR3aa: CASSQGEGLAEAFF